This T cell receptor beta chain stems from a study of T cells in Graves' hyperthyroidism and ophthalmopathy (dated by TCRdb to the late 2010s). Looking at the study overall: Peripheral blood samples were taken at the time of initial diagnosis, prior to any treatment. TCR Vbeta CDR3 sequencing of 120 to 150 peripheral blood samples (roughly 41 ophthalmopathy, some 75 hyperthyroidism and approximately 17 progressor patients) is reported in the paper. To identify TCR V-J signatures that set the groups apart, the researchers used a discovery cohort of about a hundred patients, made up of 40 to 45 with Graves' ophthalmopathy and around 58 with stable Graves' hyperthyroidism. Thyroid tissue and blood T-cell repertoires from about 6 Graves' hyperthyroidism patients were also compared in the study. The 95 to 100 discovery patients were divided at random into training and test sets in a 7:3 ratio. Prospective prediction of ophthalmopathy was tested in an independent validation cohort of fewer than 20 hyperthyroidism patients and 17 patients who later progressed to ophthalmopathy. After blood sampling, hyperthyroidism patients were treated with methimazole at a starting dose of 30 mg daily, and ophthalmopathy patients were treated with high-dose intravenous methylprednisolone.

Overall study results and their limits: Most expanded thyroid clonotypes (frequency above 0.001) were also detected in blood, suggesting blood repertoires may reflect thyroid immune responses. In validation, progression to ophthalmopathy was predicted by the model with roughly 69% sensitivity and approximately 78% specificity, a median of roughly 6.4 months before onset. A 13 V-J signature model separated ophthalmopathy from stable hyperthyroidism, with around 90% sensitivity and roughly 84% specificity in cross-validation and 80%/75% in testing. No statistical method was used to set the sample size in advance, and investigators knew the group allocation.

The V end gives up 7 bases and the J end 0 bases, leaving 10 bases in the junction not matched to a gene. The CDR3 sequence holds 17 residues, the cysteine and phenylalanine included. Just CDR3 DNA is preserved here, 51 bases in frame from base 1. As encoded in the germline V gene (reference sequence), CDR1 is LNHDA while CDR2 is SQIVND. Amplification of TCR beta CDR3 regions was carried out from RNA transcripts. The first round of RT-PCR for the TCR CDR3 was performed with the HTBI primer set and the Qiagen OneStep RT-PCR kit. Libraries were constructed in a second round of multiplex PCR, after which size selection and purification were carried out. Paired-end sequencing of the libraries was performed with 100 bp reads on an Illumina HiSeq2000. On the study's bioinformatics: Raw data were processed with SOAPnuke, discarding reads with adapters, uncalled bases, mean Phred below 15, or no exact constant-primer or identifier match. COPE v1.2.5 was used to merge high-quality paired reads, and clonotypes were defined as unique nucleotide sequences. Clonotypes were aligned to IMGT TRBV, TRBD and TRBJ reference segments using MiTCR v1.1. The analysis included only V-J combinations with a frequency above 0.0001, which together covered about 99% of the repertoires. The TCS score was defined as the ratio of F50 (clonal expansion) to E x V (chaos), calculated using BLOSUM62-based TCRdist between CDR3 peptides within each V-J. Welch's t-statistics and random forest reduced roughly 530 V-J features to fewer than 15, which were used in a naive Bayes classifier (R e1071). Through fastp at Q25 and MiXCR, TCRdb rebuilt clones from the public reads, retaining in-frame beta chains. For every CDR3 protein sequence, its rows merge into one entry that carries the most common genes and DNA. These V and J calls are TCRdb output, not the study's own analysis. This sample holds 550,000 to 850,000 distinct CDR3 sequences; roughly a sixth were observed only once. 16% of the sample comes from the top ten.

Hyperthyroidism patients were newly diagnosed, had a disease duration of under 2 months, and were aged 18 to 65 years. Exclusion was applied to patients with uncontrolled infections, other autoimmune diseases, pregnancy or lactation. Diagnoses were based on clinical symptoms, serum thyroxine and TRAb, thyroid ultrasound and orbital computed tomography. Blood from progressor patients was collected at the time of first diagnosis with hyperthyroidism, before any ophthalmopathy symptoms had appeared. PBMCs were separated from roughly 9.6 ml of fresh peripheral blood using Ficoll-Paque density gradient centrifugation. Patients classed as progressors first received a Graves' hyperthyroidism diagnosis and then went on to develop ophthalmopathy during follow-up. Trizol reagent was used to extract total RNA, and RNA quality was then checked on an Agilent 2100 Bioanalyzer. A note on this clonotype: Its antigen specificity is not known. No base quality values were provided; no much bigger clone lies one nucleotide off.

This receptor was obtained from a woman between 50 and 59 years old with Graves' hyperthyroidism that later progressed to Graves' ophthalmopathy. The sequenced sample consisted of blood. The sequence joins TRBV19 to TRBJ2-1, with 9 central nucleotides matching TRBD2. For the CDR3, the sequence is CASTGTSLLSSYNEQFF. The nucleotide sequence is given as TGTGCCAGTACTGGGACTAGCCTTTTAAGCTCCTACAATGAGCAGTTCTTC.